The 13 T cell receptor beta chains listed next were all sequenced from one sample in a study of cytomegalovirus exposure and HLA in healthy donors. Vbeta (60) and Jbeta (13) primers were used in the PCR. Libraries were prepared by immunoSEQ multiplex PCR; TCRdb keeps only in-frame clonotypes and omits some of them. The data show approximately 74,000 clones, about 80% seen once. The sequenced material came from PBMCs. The source of these receptors is a woman in her forties in good health and CMV-seronegative.

V is TRBV28 and J is TRBJ2-4, with D possibly being TRBD2 (6 bases). The V gene's germline CDR1 is MDHEN and CDR2 SYDVKM. The CDR3 sequence is 15 residues long. V gave up 2 bases and J gave up 0 bases, with 8 bases separating them. The CDR3 sequence is CASSLRGVAKNIQYF. As DNA, the CDR3 is TGTGCCAGCAGTTTACGCGGGGTAGCCAAAAACATTCAGTACTTC.

The rearrangement joins TRBV15 to TRBJ2-7, with D possibly TRBD1 on 6 matching bases. This CDR3 is 16 amino acids long. Germline values: CDR1 LNHNV, CDR2 YYDKDF (reference sequence). The V end lost 5 bases, the J end lost 0 bases, and 17 bases lay between the germline ends. The CDR3 sequence is CATSLQFTGSSYEQYF. The CDR3 region has the DNA TGTGCCACCAGCCTTCAATTCACAGGGAGCTCCTACGAGCAGTACTTC.

The V and J genes are TRBV28 and TRBJ1-4, with 11 bases aligning to TRBD1. The ends lost 2 bases at V and 6 bases at J; junction bases unmatched: 2. The CDR3 extends over 15 amino acids. Germline V lookup: CDR1 MDHEN, CDR2 SYDVKM. The CDR3 here is CASSLGGQGDEKLFF. CDR3 sequence (DNA): TGTGCCAGCAGTTTAGGGGGACAGGGGGATGAAAAACTGTTTTTT.

This clone was counted between two and nine times. The rearrangement joins TRBV4-3 to TRBJ2-3; perhaps TRBD2 as D (5 bases). The CDR3 has 16 amino acids. The germline CDR1 and CDR2 sequences are LGHNA and YSLEER. V was shortened by 0 bases and J by 1 base, with 11 bases between the two germline ends. The CDR3 coding sequence is TGCGCCAGCAGCCAAGATGCGGAGGAGCGCACAGATACGCAGTATTTT. Amino acids: CASSQDAEERTDTQYF.

This sequence joins TRBV5-1 and TRBJ2-1, with 11 positions matching TRBD2. CDR1 and CDR2 from the germline V gene are SGHRS and YFSETQ. V trimming: 4 bases; J trimming: 3 bases; junction bases outside the gene matches: 9. CDR3 length: 17 residues. CDR3 DNA sequence: TGCGCCAGCAGCCCACGACCTCTAGCGGGAGGCTACAATGAGCAGTTCTTC. Its translation is CASSPRPLAGGYNEQFF.

V and J are TRBV13 and TRBJ1-1, with D perhaps TRBD1 (6 bases). CDR3 size: 13 residues. The germline V gene encodes CDR1 PRHDT and CDR2 FYEKMQ (reference sequence). V lost 5 bases and J 5 bases, leaving 12 bases between the germline ends. The CDR3 region has the DNA TGTGCCAGCAGCACAATGCAGGGGACTGAAGCTTTCTTT. Translating it yields CASSTMQGTEAFF.

J is TRBJ2-1 and V is TRBV2; TRBD2 aligns across 7 bases. Germline-derived CDR1 and CDR2 are SNHLY and FYNNEI. The CDR3 is 14 amino acids. J was trimmed by 0 bases and V by 8 bases; bases with no gene match: 4. The CDR3 DNA is TGTGCCAGCCAAGCGGGGAGCTCCTACAATGAGCAGTTCTTC. Its protein product is CASQAGSSYNEQFF.

The chain is built from TRBV6-1 and TRBJ1-5; no reliable D call. The CDR3 extends over 14 amino acids. The V and J ends lost 1 base and 15 bases respectively, with 19 bases between them. Germline lookup yields CDR1 MNHNS and CDR2 SASEGT. CDR3 protein: CASSEDPGSPLRHF. Written as DNA, the CDR3 is TGTGCCAGCAGTGAAGACCCCGGGTCTCCCCTTCGGCATTTT.

The V and J genes are TRBV29-1 and TRBJ1-1; 10 bases map to TRBD1. The CDR3 length is 14 residues. The V segment lost 3 bases and the J segment 4 bases; nucleotides outside the gene matches: 5. Germline V lookup: CDR1 SQVTM, CDR2 ANQGSEA. The CDR3 spells CSVEGQGKVTEAFF. Here the CDR3 DNA reads TGCAGCGTTGAGGGACAGGGGAAAGTCACTGAAGCTTTCTTT. Full variable domain (outside the CDR3, taken from reference TRBV29-1 and TRBJ1-1): SAVISQKPSRDICQRGTSLTIQCQVDSQVTMMFWYRQQPGQSLTLIATANQGSEATYESGFVIDKFPISRPNLTFSTLTVSNMSPEDSSIYLCSVEGQGKVTEAFFGQGTRLTVV.

This clone has only one observation. This sequence joins TRBV27 and TRBJ2-3, with D uncertain. The CDR3 is 15 amino acids. The V gene lost 2 bases and the J gene lost 6 bases, with 15 bases spanning the gap. In germline, CDR1 is MNHEY, CDR2 SMNVEV (reference sequence). The CDR3 here is CASSLSSWVSDTQYF. CDR3 in DNA: TGTGCCAGCAGTTTAAGTAGCTGGGTGTCCGATACGCAGTATTTT.

This clone has just a few counts. This chain connects TRBV29-1 to TRBJ2-7, with a tentative D call TRBD1 (5 bases). Trimming stripped 4 bases from V and 6 bases from J, with 7 bases between. The CDR3 has 10 residues. CDR1 is SQVTM and CDR2 is ANQGSEA in the germline V gene. CDR3 nucleotide sequence: TGCAGCGTTGGTGGGGCCGAGCAGTACTTC. Translated, it gives CSVGGAEQYF.

This clone was seen just once. The J gene is TRBJ2-1, the V gene TRBV27; a possible D gene is TRBD2 (6 bases). Germline V gene sequence: CDR1 MNHEY, CDR2 SMNVEV (reference sequence). There are 15 residues in the CDR3. Trimming pared 6 bases from V and 6 bases from J, leaving 18 bases between. The CDR3 loop is CASSTLALGLNEQFF. The DNA of the CDR3 is TGTGCCAGCAGCACCCTAGCGTTAGGGCTCAATGAGCAGTTCTTC.

The rearrangement uses TRBV5-4 and TRBJ1-2, with 8 nucleotides matching TRBD1. CDR1 and CDR2 from the germline V gene are SGHNT and YYREEE (reference sequence). The CDR3 has 14 residues. The J segment lost 4 bases and the V segment lost 0 bases, leaving 2 bases of the junction unmatched. This CDR3 reads CASSLDRGGYGYTF. In nucleotides, the CDR3 is TGTGCCAGCAGCTTGGACAGGGGGGGCTATGGCTACACCTTC. Supplemented by reference TRBV5-4 and TRBJ1-2, the full variable domain reads ETGVTQSPTHLIKTRGQQVTLRCSSQSGHNTVSWYQQALGQGPQFIFQYYREEENGRGNFPPRFSGLQFPNYSSELNVNALELDDSALYLCASSLDRGGYGYTFGSGTRLTVV.